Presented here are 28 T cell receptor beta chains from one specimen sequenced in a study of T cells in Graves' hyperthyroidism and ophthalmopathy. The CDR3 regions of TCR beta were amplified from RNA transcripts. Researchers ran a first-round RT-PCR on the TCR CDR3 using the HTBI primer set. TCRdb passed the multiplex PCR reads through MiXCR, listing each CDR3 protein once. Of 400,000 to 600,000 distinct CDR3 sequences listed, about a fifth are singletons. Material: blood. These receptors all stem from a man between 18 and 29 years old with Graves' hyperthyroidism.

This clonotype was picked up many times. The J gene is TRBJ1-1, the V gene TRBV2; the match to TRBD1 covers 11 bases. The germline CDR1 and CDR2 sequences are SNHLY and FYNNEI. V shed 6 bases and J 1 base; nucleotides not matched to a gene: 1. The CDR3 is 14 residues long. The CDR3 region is CASRDRGPNTEAFF. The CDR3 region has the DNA TGTGCCAGCAGGGACAGGGGGCCGAACACTGAAGCTTTCTTT.

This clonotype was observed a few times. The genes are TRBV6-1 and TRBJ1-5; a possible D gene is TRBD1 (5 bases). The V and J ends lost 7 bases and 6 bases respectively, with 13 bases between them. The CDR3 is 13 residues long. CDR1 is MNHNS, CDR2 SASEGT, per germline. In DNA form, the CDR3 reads TGTGCCAGCACCGGGTGGGGGAGTCAGCCCCAGCATTTT. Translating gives CASTGWGSQPQHF.

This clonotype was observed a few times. CDR3 DNA sequence: TGTGCCAGCAGCCAACCCCTCGCCCGCATGAACACTGAAGCTTTCTTT. Translation gives CASSQPLARMNTEAFF. The chain employs TRBV4-2 and TRBJ1-1; D ambiguous. Between the trimmed V and J ends, which lost 2 bases and 0 bases, there was a span of 13 bases. Germline assignment: CDR1 LGHNA and CDR2 YNFKEQ. The CDR3 loop spans 16 amino acids.

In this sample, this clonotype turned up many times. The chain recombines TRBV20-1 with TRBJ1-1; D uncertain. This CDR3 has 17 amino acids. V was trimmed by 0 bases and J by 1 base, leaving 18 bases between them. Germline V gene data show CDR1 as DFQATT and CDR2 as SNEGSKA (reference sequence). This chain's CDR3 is CSARDGRTPTSNTEAFF. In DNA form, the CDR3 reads TGCAGTGCTAGAGATGGAAGGACTCCCACCTCGAACACTGAAGCTTTCTTT.

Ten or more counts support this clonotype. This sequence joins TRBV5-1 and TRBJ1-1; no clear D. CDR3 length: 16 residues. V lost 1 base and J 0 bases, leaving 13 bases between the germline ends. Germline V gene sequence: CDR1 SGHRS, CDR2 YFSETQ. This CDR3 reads CASSLFGRPMNTEAFF. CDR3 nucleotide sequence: TGCGCCAGCAGCTTGTTTGGGCGACCGATGAACACTGAAGCTTTCTTT.

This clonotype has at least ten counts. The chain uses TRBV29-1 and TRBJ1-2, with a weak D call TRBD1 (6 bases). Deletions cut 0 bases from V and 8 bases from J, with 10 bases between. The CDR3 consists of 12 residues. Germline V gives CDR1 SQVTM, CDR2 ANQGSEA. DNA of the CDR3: TGCAGCGTTGAAGAACAGGGTTTAGGCTACACCTTC. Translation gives CSVEEQGLGYTF.

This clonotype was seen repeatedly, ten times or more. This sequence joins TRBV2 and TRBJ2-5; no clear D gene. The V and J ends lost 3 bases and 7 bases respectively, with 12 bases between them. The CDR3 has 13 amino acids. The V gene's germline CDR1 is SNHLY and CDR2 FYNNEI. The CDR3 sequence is CASSERISGTQYF. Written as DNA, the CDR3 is TGTGCCAGCAGTGAGAGGATTTCGGGGACCCAGTACTTC.

CDR3 coding DNA: TGTGCCAGCAGAAAGACAGGGCCCGGAACTGAAGCTTTCTTT. Translation: CASRKTGPGTEAFF. The chain recombines TRBV6-1 with TRBJ1-1, with TRBD1 matching 7 bases. J lost 5 bases, V lost 6 bases, and 9 bases had no gene match. The CDR3 sequence is 14 residues long. Germline V gene data show CDR1 as MNHNS and CDR2 as SASEGT.

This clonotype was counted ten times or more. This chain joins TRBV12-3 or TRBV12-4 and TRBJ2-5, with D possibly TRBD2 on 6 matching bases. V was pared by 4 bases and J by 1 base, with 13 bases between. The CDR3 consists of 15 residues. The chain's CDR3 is CASSSSFGGQETQYF. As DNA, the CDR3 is TGTGCCAGCAGTTCTTCCTTCGGGGGCCAAGAGACCCAGTACTTC.

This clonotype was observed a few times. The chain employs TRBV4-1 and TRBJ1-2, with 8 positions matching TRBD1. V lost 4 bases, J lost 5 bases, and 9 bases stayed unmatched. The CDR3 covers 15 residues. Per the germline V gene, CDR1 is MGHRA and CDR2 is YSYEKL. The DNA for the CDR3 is TGCGCCAGCAGCCCCCTGACAGGGGACTTATATGGCTACACCTTC. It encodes CASSPLTGDLYGYTF.

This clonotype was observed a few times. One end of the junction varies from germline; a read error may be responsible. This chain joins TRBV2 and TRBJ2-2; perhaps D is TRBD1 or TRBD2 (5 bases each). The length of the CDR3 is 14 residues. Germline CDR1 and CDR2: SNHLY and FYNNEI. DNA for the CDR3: TGTGCCACCCAGGGACCGCGGAACACCGGGGAGCTGTGTTTT. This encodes CATQGPRNTGELCF.

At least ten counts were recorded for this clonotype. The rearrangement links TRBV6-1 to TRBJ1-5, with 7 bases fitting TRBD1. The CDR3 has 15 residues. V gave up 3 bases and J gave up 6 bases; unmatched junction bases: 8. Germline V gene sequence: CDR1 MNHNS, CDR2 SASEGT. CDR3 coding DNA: TGTGCCAGCAGTGATCTACAGGGGACGGTTCAGCCCCAGCATTTT. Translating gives CASSDLQGTVQPQHF.

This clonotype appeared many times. DNA for the CDR3: TGTGCCAGCGTCAGGAGCACTGAAGCTTTCTTT. Translation gives CASVRSTEAFF. V usage is TRBV6-1 and J usage is TRBJ1-1; no clear D gene. The CDR3 contains 11 residues. The V gene lost 8 bases and the J gene lost 4 bases, with 8 bases spanning the gap. CDR1 MNHNS and CDR2 SASEGT come from the germline V gene.

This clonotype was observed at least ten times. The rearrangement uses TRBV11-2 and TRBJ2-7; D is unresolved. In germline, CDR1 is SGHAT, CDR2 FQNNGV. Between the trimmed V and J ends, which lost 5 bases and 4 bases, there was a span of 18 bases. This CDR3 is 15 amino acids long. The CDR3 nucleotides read TGTGCCAGCAGCCAAAGCCCCCGCGACGCTTACGAGCAGTACTTC. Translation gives CASSQSPRDAYEQYF.

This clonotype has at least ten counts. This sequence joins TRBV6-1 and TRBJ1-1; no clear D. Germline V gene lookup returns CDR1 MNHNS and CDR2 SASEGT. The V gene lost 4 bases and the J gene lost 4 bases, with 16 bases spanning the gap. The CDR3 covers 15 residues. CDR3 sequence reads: CASSVTKLLSTEAFF. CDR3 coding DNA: TGTGCCAGCAGTGTAACGAAGTTGTTGAGCACTGAAGCTTTCTTT.

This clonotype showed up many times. The CDR3 sequence: CASSLGSQETQYF. As DNA, the CDR3 is TGTGCCAGCAGTTTGGGCAGTCAAGAGACCCAGTACTTC. V and J are TRBV11-2 and TRBJ2-5, with D hard to call. This CDR3 spans 13 amino acids. Germline values: CDR1 SGHAT, CDR2 FQNNGV. The V and J ends lost 6 bases and 2 bases respectively, with 10 bases between them.

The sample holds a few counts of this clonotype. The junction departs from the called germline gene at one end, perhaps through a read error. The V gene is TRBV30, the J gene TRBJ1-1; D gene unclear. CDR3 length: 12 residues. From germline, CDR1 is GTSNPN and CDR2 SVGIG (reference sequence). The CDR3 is CAWSVGTAGLNF. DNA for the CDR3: TGTGCCTGGAGTGTAGGAACCGCGGGCCTAAACTTT. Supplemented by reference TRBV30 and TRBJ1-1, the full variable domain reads SQTIHQWPATLVQPVGSPLSLECTVEGTSNPNLYWYRQAAGRGLQLLFYSVGIGQISSEVPQNLSASRPQDRQFILSSKKLLLSDSGFYLCAWSVGTAGLNFGQGTRLTVV.

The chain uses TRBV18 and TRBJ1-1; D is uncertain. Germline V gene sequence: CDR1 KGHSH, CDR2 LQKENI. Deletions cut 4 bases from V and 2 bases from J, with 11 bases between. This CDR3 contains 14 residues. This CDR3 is CASSLGSFNTEAFF. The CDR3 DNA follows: TGTGCCAGCTCACTCGGGAGTTTCAACACTGAAGCTTTCTTT.

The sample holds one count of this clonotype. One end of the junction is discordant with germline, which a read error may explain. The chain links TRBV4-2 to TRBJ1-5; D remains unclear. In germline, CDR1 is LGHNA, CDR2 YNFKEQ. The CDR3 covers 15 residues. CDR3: CAISQDGLSNQPQHF. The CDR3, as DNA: TGTGCCATCAGCCAAGATGGGCTGAGCAATCAGCCCCAGCATTTT.

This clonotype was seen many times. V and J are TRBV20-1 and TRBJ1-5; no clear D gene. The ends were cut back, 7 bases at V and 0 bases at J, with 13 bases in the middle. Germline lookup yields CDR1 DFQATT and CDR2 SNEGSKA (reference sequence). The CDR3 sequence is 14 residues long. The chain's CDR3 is CSVIPGNSNQPQHF. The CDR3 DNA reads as TGCAGTGTAATCCCGGGGAATAGCAATCAGCCCCAGCATTTT.

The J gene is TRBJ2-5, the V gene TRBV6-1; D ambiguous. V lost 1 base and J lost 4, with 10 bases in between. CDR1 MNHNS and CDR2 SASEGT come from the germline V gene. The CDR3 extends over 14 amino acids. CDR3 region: CASSEEVVGETQYF. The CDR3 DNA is TGTGCCAGCAGTGAAGAAGTGGTGGGAGAGACCCAGTACTTC.

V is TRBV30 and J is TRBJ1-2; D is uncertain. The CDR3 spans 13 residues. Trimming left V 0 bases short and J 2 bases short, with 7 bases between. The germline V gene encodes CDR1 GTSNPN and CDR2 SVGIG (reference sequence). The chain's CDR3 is CAWSVLVNYGYTF. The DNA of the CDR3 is TGTGCCTGGAGTGTACTCGTGAACTATGGCTACACCTTC. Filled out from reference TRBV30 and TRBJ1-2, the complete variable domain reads SQTIHQWPATLVQPVGSPLSLECTVEGTSNPNLYWYRQAAGRGLQLLFYSVGIGQISSEVPQNLSASRPQDRQFILSSKKLLLSDSGFYLCAWSVLVNYGYTFGSGTRLTVV.

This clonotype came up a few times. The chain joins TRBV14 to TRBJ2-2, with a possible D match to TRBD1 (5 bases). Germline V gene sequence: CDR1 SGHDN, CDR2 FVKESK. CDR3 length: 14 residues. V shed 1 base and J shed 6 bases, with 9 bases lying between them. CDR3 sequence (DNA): TGTGCCAGCAGCCAAGTCCCAGGGTCCGGGGAGCTGTTTTTT. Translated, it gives CASSQVPGSGELFF.

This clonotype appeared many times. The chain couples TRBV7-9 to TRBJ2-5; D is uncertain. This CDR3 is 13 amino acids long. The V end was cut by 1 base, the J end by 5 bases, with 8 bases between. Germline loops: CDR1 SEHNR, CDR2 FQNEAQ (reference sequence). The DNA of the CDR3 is TGTGCCAGCAGCTTAGTGCCCGCGGAGACCCAGTACTTC. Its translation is CASSLVPAETQYF.

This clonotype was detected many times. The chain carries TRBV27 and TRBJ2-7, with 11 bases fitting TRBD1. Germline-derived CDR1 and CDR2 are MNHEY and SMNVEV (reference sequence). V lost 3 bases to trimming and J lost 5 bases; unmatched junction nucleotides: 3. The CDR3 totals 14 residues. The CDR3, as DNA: TGTGCCAGCAGTTTCGGACAGGGGGCAAACGAGCAGTACTTC. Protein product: CASSFGQGANEQYF.

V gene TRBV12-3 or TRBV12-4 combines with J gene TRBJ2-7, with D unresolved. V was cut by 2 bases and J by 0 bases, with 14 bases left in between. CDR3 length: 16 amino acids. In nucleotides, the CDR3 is TGTGCCAGCAGTTTAAGCTCCGTACTACACTCCTACGAGCAGTACTTC. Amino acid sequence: CASSLSSVLHSYEQYF.

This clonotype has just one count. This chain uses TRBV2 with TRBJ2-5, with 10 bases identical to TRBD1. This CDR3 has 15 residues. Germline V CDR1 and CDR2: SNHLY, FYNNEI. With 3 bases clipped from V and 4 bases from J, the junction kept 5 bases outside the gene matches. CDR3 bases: TGTGCCAGCAGTGATCGGGGACAGGGGATAGAGACCCAGTACTTC. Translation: CASSDRGQGIETQYF.

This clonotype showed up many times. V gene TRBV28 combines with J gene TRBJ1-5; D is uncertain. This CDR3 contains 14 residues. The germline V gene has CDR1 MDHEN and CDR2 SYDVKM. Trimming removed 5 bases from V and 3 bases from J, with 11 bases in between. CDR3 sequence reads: CASSHDRNNQPQHF. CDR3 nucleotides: TGTGCCAGCAGTCACGACCGAAACAATCAGCCCCAGCATTTT.